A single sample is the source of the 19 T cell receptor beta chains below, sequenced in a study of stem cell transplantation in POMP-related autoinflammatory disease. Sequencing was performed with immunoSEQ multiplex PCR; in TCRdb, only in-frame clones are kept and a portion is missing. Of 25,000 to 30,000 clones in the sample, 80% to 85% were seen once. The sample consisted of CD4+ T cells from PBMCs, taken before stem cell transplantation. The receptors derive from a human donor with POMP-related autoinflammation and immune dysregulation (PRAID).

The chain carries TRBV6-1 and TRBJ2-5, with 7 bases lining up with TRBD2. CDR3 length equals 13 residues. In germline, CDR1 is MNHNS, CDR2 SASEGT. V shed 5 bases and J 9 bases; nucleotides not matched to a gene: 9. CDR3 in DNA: TGTGCCAGCAGTCCAGGGTTGGGAGGGGCCCAGTACTTC. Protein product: CASSPGLGGAQYF.

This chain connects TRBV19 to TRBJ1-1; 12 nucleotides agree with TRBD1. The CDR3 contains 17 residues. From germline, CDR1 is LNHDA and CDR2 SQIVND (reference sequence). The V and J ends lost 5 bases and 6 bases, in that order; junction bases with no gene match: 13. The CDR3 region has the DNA TGTGCCAGTAGTTTCCGACCGGGACAGGGGGCTTTCGCTGAAGCTTTCTTT. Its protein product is CASSFRPGQGAFAEAFF.

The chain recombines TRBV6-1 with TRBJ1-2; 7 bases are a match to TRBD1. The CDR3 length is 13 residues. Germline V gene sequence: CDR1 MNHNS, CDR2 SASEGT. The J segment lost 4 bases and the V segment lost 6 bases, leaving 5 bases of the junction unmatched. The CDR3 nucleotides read TGTGCCAGCAGACCCGGACAGGTCTATGGCTACACCTTC. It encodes CASRPGQVYGYTF.

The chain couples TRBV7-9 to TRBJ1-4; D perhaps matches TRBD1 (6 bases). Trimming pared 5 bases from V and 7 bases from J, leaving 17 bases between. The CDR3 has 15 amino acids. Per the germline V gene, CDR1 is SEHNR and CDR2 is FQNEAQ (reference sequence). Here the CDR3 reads CASSANREPSEKLFF. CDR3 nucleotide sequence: TGTGCCAGCAGCGCCAACAGGGAACCCTCTGAAAAACTGTTTTTT.

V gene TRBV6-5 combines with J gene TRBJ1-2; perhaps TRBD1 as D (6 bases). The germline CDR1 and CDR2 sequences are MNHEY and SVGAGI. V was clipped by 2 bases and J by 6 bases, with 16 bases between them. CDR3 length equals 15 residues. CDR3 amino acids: CASSYHHSGVHGYTF. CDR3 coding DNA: TGTGCCAGCAGTTACCACCACTCAGGGGTACATGGCTACACCTTC.

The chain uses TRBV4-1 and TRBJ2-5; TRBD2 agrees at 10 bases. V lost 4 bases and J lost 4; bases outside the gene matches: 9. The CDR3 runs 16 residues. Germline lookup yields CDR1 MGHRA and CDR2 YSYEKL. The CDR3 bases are TGCGCCAGCAGCCTTTATAGCGGGGGGTTATCAGAGACCCAGTACTTC. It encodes CASSLYSGGLSETQYF.

CDR3 residues: CASSPLHRDSEYF. The DNA for the CDR3 is TGTGCCAGCTCACCACTACACCGGGACTCGGAGTATTTT. This rearrangement joins TRBV18 to TRBJ2-3; D is possibly TRBD2 (6 bases). The V gene's germline CDR1 is KGHSH and CDR2 LQKENI. This CDR3 region has 13 residues. Trimming left V 1 base short and J 13 bases short, with 15 bases between.

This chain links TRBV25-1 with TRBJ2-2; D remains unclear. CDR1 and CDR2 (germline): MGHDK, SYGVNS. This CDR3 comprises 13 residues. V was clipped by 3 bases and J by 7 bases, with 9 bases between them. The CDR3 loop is CASSESGGGELFF. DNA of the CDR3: TGTGCCAGCAGTGAGAGTGGTGGCGGGGAGCTGTTTTTT.

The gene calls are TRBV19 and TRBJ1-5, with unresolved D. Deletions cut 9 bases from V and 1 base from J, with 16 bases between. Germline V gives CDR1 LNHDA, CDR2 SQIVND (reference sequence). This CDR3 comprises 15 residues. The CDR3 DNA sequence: TGTGCCAGCGCAAACCAACTTGGCAGCAATCAGCCCCAGCATTTT. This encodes CASANQLGSNQPQHF.

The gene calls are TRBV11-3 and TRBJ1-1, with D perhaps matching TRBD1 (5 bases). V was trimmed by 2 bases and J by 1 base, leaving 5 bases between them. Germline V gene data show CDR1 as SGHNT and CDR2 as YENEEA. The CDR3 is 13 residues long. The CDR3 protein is CASSLQGNTEAFF. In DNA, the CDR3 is TGTGCCAGCAGCTTACAGGGGAACACTGAAGCTTTCTTT.

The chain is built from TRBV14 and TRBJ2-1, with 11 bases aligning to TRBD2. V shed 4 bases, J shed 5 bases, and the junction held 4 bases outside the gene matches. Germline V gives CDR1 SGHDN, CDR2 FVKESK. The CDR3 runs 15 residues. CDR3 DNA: TGTGCCAGCAGCCCCGGACTAGCGGGTGACAATGAGCAGTTCTTC. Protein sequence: CASSPGLAGDNEQFF.

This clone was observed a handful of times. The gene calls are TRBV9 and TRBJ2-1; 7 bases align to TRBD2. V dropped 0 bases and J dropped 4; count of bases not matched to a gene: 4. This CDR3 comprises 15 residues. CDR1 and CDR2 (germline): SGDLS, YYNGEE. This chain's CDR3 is CASSVALAEYNEQFF. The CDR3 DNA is TGTGCCAGCAGCGTAGCCCTAGCGGAATACAATGAGCAGTTCTTC.

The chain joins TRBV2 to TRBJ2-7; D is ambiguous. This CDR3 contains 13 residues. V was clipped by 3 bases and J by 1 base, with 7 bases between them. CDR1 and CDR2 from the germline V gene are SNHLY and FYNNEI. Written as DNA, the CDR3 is TGTGCCAGCAGTGACACGGGTTCCTACGAGCAGTACTTC. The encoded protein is CASSDTGSYEQYF.

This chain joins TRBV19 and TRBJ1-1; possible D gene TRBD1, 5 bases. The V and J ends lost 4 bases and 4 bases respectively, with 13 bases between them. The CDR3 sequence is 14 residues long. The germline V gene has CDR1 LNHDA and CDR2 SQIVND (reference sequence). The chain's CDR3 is CASSRDRDGTEAFF. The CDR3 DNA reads TGTGCCAGTAGTAGAGACCGGGACGGCACTGAAGCTTTCTTT.

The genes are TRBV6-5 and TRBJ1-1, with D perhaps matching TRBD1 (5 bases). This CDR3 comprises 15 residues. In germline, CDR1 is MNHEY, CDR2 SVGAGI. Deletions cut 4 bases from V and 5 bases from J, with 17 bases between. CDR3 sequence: CASSWGVGFGTEAFF. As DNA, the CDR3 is TGTGCCAGCAGTTGGGGGGTGGGGTTTGGTACTGAAGCTTTCTTT.

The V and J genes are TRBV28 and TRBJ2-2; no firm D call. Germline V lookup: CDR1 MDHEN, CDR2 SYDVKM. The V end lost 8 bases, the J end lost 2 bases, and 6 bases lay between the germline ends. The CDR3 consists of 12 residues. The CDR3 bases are TGTGCCAGCGGTCCTAACACCGGGGAGCTGTTTTTT. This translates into CASGPNTGELFF.

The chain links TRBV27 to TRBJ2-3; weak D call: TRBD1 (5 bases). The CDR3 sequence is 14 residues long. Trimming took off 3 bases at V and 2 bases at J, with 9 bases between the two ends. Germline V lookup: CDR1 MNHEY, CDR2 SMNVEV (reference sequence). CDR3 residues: CASSFGAHTDTQYF. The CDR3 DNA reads TGTGCCAGCAGTTTTGGGGCACACACAGATACGCAGTATTTT.

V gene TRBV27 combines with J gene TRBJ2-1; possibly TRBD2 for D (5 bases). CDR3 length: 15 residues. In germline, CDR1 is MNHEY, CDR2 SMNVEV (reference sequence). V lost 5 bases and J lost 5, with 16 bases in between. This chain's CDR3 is CASSPPTGFHNEQFF. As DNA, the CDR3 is TGTGCCAGCAGTCCACCCACGGGGTTTCACAATGAGCAGTTCTTC.

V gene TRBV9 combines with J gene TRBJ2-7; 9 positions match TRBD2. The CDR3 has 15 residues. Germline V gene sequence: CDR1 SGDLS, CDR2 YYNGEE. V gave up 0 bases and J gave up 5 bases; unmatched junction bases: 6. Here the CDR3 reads CASSVAGTSFHEQYF. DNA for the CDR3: TGTGCCAGCAGCGTAGCAGGGACTAGCTTCCACGAGCAGTACTTC.